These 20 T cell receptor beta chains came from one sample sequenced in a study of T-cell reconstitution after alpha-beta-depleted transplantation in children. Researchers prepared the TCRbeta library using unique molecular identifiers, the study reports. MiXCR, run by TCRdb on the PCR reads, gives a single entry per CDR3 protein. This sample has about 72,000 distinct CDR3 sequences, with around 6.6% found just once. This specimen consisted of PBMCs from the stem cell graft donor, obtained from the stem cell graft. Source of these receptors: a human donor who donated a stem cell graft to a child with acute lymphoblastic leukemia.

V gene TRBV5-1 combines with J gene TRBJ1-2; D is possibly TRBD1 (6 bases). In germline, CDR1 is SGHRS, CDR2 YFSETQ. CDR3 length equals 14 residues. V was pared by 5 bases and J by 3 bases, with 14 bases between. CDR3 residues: CASRSDGTHYGYTF. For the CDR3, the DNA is TGCGCCAGCAGGTCCGATGGGACACACTATGGCTACACCTTC. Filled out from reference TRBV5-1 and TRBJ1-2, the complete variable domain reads KAGVTQTPRYLIKTRGQQVTLSCSPISGHRSVSWYQQTPGQGLQFLFEYFSETQRNKGNFPGRFSGRQFSNSRSEMNVSTLELGDSALYLCASRSDGTHYGYTFGSGTRLTVV.

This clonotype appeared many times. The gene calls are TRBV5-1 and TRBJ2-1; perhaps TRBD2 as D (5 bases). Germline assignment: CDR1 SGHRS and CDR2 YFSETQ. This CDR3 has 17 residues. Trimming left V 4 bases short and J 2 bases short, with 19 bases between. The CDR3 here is CASSPGGGRGTYNEQFF. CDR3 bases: TGCGCCAGCAGCCCAGGAGGTGGACGCGGTACCTACAATGAGCAGTTCTTC. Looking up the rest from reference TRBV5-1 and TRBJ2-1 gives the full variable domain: KAGVTQTPRYLIKTRGQQVTLSCSPISGHRSVSWYQQTPGQGLQFLFEYFSETQRNKGNFPGRFSGRQFSNSRSEMNVSTLELGDSALYLCASSPGGGRGTYNEQFFGPGTRLTVL.

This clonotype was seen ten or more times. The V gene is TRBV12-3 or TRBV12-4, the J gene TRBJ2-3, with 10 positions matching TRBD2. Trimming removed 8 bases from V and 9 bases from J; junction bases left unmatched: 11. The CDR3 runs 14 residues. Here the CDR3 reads CASGPAGGPETQYF. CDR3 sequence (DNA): TGTGCCAGCGGCCCAGCGGGGGGGCCGGAAACGCAGTATTTT.

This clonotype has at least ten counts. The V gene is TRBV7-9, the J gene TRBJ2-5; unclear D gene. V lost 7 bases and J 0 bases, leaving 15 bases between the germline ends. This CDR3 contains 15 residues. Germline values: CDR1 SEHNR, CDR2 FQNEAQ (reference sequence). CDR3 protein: CASTTGRNYQETQYF. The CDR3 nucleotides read TGTGCCAGCACCACCGGCAGAAATTACCAAGAGACCCAGTACTTC.

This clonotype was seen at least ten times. The CDR3 reads CASSIGTRPTVGYEQYF. The CDR3 DNA follows: TGCGCCAGCAGCATCGGGACTCGTCCTACGGTGGGCTACGAGCAGTACTTC. The chain has TRBV5-1 and TRBJ2-7; possible D gene TRBD2, 6 bases. V was trimmed by 4 bases and J by 3 bases, leaving 23 bases between them. This CDR3 spans 17 amino acids. Germline CDR1 and CDR2: SGHRS and YFSETQ. The full variable domain, its missing parts supplied by reference TRBV5-1 and TRBJ2-7, is KAGVTQTPRYLIKTRGQQVTLSCSPISGHRSVSWYQQTPGQGLQFLFEYFSETQRNKGNFPGRFSGRQFSNSRSEMNVSTLELGDSALYLCASSIGTRPTVGYEQYFGPGTRLTVT.

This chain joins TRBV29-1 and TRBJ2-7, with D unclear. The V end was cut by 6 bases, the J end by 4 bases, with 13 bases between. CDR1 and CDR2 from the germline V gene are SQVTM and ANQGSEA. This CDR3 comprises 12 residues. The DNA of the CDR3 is TGCAGCGTCGCCCGGACGGAATACGAGCAGTACTTC. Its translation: CSVARTEYEQYF.

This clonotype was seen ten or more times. The CDR3 loop is CSASGRVAGANVLTF. In DNA, the CDR3 is TGCAGTGCTAGTGGCAGGGTGGCTGGGGCCAACGTCCTGACTTTC. The rearrangement uses TRBV20-1 and TRBJ2-6, with D possibly TRBD1 on 5 matching bases. Trimming took off 3 bases at V and 2 bases at J, with 11 bases between the two ends. This CDR3 spans 15 amino acids. Per germline, CDR1 DFQATT and CDR2 SNEGSKA (reference sequence).

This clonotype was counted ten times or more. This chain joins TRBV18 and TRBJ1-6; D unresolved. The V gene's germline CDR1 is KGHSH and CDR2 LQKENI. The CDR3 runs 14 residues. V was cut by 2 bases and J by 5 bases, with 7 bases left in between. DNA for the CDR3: TGTGCCAGCTCACCAGGGGAGAATAATTCACCCCTCCACTTT. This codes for CASSPGENNSPLHF.

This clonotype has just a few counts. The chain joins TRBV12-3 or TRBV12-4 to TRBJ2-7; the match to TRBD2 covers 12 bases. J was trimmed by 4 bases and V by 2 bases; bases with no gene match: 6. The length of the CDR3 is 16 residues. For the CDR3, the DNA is TGTGCCAGCAGTTTATCTAGCGGGAGGGCTCTATACGAGCAGTACTTC. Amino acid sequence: CASSLSSGRALYEQYF.

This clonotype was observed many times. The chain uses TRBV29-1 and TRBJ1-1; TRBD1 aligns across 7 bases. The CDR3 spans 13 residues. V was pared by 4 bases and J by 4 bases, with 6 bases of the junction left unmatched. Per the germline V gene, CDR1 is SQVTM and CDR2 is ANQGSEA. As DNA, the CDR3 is TGCAGCGTTGGAGGGACAGCGGGCACTGAAGCTTTCTTT. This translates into CSVGGTAGTEAFF.

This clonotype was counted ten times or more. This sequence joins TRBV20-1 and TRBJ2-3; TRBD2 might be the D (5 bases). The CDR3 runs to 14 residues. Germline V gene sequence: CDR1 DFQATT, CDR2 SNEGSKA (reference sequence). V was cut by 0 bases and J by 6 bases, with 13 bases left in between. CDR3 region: CSARDSEGWDTQYF. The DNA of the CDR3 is TGCAGTGCTAGAGATAGTGAGGGATGGGATACGCAGTATTTT.

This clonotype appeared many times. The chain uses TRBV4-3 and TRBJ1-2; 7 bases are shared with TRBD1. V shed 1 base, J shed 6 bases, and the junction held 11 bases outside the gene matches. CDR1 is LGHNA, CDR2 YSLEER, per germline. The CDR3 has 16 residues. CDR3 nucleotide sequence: TGCGCCAGCAGCCAAGGCTGGGGGGAGGGGGCAGATGGCTACACCTTC. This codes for CASSQGWGEGADGYTF.

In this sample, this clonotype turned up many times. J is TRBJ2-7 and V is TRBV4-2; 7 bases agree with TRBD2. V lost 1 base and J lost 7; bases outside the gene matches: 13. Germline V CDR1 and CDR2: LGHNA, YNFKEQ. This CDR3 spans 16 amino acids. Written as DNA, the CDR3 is TGTGCCAGCAGCCAAGGTAGAAGCGGGGCCACTCGGGAGCAGTACTTC. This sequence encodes CASSQGRSGATREQYF.

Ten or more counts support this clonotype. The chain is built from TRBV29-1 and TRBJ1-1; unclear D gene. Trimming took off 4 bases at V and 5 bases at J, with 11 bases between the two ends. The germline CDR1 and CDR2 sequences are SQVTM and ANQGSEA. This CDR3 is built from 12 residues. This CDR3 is CSVGEGRTEAFF. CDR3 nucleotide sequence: TGCAGCGTTGGGGAGGGTCGGACTGAAGCTTTCTTT.

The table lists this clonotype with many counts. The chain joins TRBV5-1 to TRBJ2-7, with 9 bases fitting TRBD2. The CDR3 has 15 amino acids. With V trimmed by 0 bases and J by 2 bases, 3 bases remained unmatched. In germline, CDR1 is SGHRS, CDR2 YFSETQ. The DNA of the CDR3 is TGCGCCAGCAGCTTGGCCCCTAGCGGGGCCTACGAGCAGTACTTC. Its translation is CASSLAPSGAYEQYF.

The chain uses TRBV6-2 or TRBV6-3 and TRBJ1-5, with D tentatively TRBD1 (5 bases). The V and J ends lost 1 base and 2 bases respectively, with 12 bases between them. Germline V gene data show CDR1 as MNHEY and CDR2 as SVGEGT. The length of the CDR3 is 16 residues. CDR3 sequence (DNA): TGTGCCAGCAGTTACTTCGCACAGGTTGGCAATCAGCCCCAGCATTTT. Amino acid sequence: CASSYFAQVGNQPQHF.

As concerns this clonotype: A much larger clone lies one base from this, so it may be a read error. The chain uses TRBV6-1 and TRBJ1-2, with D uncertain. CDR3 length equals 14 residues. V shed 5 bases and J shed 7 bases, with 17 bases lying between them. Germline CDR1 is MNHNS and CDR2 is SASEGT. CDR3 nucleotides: TGTGCCAGCAGTCGTCCAGAAGCAAGTTGTGGCTACACCTTC. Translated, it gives CASSRPEASCGYTF.

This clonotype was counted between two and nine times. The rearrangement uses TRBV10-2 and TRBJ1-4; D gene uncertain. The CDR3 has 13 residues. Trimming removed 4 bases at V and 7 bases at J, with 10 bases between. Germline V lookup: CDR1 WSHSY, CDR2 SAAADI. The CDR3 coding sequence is TGCGCCAGCAGTGCCGTGACCCTTGAAAAACTGTTTTTT. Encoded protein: CASSAVTLEKLFF.

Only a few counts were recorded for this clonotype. This CDR3 reads CASSPPTPSQGEQYF. Here the CDR3 DNA reads TGTGCCAGCTCACCACCGACCCCCTCCCAGGGAGAGCAGTACTTC. V gene TRBV18 combines with J gene TRBJ2-7; D is perhaps TRBD1 (5 bases). Trimming cost V 0 bases and J 7 bases, with 16 bases left between them. This CDR3 has 15 amino acids. From germline, CDR1 is KGHSH and CDR2 LQKENI.

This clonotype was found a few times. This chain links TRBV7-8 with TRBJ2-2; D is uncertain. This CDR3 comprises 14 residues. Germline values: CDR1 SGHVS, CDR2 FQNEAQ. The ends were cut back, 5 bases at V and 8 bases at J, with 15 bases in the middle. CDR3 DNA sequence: TGTGCCAGCAGCAAAACTGGAACCGGGGGGGAGCTGTTTTTT. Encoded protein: CASSKTGTGGELFF.